These 20 T cell receptor beta chains originate from one sample sequenced in a study of T cells expressing NK-cell markers. For each CDR3 protein, TCRdb gives one entry from its re-call of the 5' RACE reads, without DNA. This table lists some 600,000 distinct CDR3 sequences. Sequencing was carried out using blood T cells: a sorted CD56 or NKG2C T cell subset, CD4+ or CD8+ T cells, or bulk PBMC T cells (not recorded which). The receptors were gathered from a young man in good health.

The rearrangement joins TRBV29-1 to TRBJ2-3; TCRdb returns TRBD2, unconfirmable since there is no DNA. CDR3 length equals 11 residues. CDR1 is SQVTM, CDR2 ANQGSEA, per germline. The CDR3 here is CSVGLADTQYF.

This rearrangement joins TRBV12-3 or TRBV12-4 to TRBJ2-4; lacking DNA, the TRBD1 call made by TCRdb goes unchecked. This CDR3 comprises 16 residues. The CDR3 spells CASTPGQGFGKNIQYF.

This chain uses TRBV4-2 with TRBJ1-3; absent DNA, TCRdb's TRBD1 call cannot be checked. This CDR3 has 14 amino acids. The germline CDR1 and CDR2 sequences are LGHNA and YNFKEQ. The CDR3 sequence: CASSQGTGFVTIYF.

The chain carries TRBV2 and TRBJ1-5; TCRdb's assignment of TRBD1 cannot be checked, as there is no DNA. The CDR3 spans 13 residues. Germline CDR1 SNHLY, CDR2 FYNNEI. CDR3 protein: CASTGLRNQPQHF.

The chain carries TRBV11-2 and TRBJ2-3; the TRBD1 assignment by TCRdb is unverifiable without DNA. CDR1 is SGHAT and CDR2 is FQNNGV in the germline V gene. This CDR3 spans 18 amino acids. The CDR3 spells CASSFPLHRGMSTDTQYF.

The chain uses TRBV10-3 and TRBJ2-1; TCRdb's D call of TRBD2 is untestable without DNA. Germline CDR1 is ENHRY and CDR2 is SYGVKD. The CDR3 has 15 residues. The CDR3 sequence is CAISEDYLVRNEQFF.

V is TRBV21-1 and J is TRBJ2-7; checking the TCRdb D call of TRBD1 is not possible without DNA. TRBV21-1 is noted as a pseudogene. This CDR3 contains 15 residues. The CDR3 here is CASILRKDRDYEQYF.

The rearrangement joins TRBV7-7 to TRBJ2-1; TCRdb calls TRBD1, which cannot be checked without DNA. The germline gives CDR1 SSHAT, CDR2 FNYEAQ (reference sequence). The CDR3 sequence is 13 residues long. This CDR3 reads CASSFDRTGEQFF. Drawing the rest from reference TRBV7-7 and TRBJ2-1, the complete variable domain is GAGVSQSPRYKVTKRGQDVTLRCDPISSHATLYWYQQALGQGPEFLTYFNYEAQPDKSGLPSDRFSAERPEGSISTLTIQRTEQRDSAMYRCASSFDRTGEQFFGPGTRLTVL.

The chain couples TRBV4-1 to TRBJ1-4. Germline V lookup: CDR1 MGHRA, CDR2 YSYEKL. The CDR3 runs 14 residues. This CDR3 is CASSQGPRAEKLFF.

V and J are TRBV12-3 or TRBV12-4 and TRBJ1-1; TCRdb outputs TRBD1, but without DNA this stays unchecked. The CDR3 is made up of 15 amino acids. The CDR3 spells CASRLRWTGNTEAFF.

The CDR3: CAISGMTEYNEQFF. The rearrangement uses TRBV10-3 and TRBJ2-1; TCRdb's assignment of TRBD1 cannot be checked, as there is no DNA. Germline lookup yields CDR1 ENHRY and CDR2 SYGVKD. There are 14 residues in the CDR3.

The V call is TRBV20-1, the J call TRBJ2-3; TCRdb's assignment of TRBD2 cannot be checked, as there is no DNA. The V gene's germline CDR1 is DFQATT and CDR2 SNEGSKA (reference sequence). CDR3 size: 16 residues. The CDR3 loop reads CSAKLAGGNRGDTQYF.

V is TRBV5-1 and J is TRBJ2-3; TCRdb's D gene call, TRBD2, goes unchecked for lack of DNA. The germline gives CDR1 SGHRS, CDR2 YFSETQ. This CDR3 has 16 residues. CDR3 loop: CASSSTSGRFTDTQYF.

The chain carries TRBV14 and TRBJ2-3; checking the TCRdb D call of TRBD1 is not possible without DNA. The V gene's germline CDR1 is SGHDN and CDR2 FVKESK. This CDR3 region has 15 residues. The CDR3 region is CASSHRTTGRDTQYF.

This chain connects TRBV6-2 or TRBV6-3 to TRBJ2-1; absent DNA, TCRdb's TRBD1 call cannot be checked. The CDR3 sequence is 13 residues long. Germline V gene data show CDR1 as MNHEY and CDR2 as SVGEGT. CDR3 amino acids: CASMLMGGAEQFF.

This chain uses TRBV6-1 with TRBJ2-1; absent DNA, TCRdb's TRBD1 call cannot be checked. CDR1 is MNHNS, CDR2 SASEGT, per germline. This CDR3 has 13 residues. CDR3 sequence reads: CAASRGAYNEQFF.

J is TRBJ2-2 and V is TRBV25-1; checking the TCRdb D call of TRBD1 is not possible without DNA. The CDR3 loop spans 15 amino acids. CDR1 and CDR2 from the germline V gene are MGHDK and SYGVNS. The CDR3 protein is CASKETGGAAGELFF.

The chain joins TRBV27 to TRBJ2-3; the D call from TCRdb, TRBD2, cannot be confirmed without DNA. The CDR3 runs 15 residues. The germline CDR1 and CDR2 sequences are MNHEY and SMNVEV (reference sequence). CDR3 region: CASSFDYRHRDTQYF.

The J gene is TRBJ2-5, the V gene TRBV10-3; the TCRdb D gene call, TRBD1, has no DNA to confirm it. This CDR3 has 15 amino acids. Germline V CDR1 and CDR2: ENHRY, SYGVKD. The CDR3 loop is CAIRDKTGSGETQYF.

The gene calls are TRBV30 and TRBJ1-2. The V gene's germline CDR1 is GTSNPN and CDR2 SVGIG (reference sequence). The CDR3 loop spans 12 amino acids. CDR3: CAWMLTRYGYTF. Full variable domain (rest looked up from reference TRBV30 and TRBJ1-2): SQTIHQWPATLVQPVGSPLSLECTVEGTSNPNLYWYRQAAGRGLQLLFYSVGIGQISSEVPQNLSASRPQDRQFILSSKKLLLSDSGFYLCAWMLTRYGYTFGSGTRLTVV.